This TCR beta chain was observed in a study of early T cells in non-severe SARS-CoV-2 infection. At the level of the study: Sequencing targeted bulk RNA from unsorted whole blood, leaving chains unpaired. Study outcomes and limitations: Reliance on VDJdb matching favored anti-spike CD8 responses; private and CD4 specificities were missed.

Each cDNA molecule carried a unique molecular identifier. TCRdb called the 5' RACE reads again in MiXCR, with one record for every CDR3 protein. The sample contains about 82,000 distinct CDR3 sequences, about 13% of which appear only once. V was cut by 6 bases and J by 0 bases, with 9 bases left in between. Germline-derived CDR1 and CDR2 are MDHEN and SYDVKM. This CDR3 has 13 amino acids. A few counts support this clonotype. Its antigen is still unknown. The TCR originated in an adult who was a healthcare worker with PCR-confirmed SARS-CoV-2 infection or an uninfected control (not recorded which). The specimen was whole blood. The chain combines TRBV28 with TRBJ2-7; no clear D. The CDR3 bases are TGTGCCAGCAGCTCGGCCGGCTCCTACGAGCAGTACTTC. As protein: CASSSAGSYEQYF.